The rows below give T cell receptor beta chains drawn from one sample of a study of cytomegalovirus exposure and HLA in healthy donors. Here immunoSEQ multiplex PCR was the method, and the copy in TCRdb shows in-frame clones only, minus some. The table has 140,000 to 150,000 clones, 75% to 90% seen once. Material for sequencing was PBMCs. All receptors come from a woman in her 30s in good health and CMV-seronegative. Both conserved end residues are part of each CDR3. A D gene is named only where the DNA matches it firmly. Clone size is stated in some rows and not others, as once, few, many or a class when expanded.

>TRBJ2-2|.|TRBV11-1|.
TGTGCCAGCAGCTTGTTATACACCGGGGAGCTGTTTTTT
CASSLLYTGELFF
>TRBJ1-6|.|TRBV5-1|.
TGCGCCAGCAGCTGGTCCGCGCGGAATTCACCCCTCCACTTT
CASSWSARNSPLHF
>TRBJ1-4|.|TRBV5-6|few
TGTGCCAGCAGCTTGGCAGGCTCGAGTGAAAAACTGTTTTTT
CASSLAGSSEKLFF
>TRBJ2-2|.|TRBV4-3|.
TGCGCCAGCAGCCAATATGAGCTCACCGGGGAGCTGTTTTTT
CASSQYELTGELFF
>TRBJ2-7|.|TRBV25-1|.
TGTGCCAGCAGTGAATCCGGGGGGCGTGTCTACGAGCAGTACTTC
CASSESGGRVYEQYF
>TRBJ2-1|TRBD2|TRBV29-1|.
TGCAGCGCACGACTAGCAGCTTACAATGAGCAGTTCTTC
CSARLAAYNEQFF
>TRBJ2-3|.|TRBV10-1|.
TGCGCCAGCAGTGATGGGACTCCCGGTCCAGATACGCAGTATTTT
CASSDGTPGPDTQYF
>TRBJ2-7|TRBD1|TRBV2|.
TGTGCCAGCAGTAGGGGTCTAAGGGGACAGGGCGCCTACGAGCAGTACTTC
CASSRGLRGQGAYEQYF
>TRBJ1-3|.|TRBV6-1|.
TGTGCCAGCATTGGCCCCAGAACCTCTGGAAACACCATATATTTT
CASIGPRTSGNTIYF
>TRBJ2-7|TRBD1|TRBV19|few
TGTGCCAGTAGTATCTCAACAGGGGGCTACGAGCAGTACTTC
CASSISTGGYEQYF
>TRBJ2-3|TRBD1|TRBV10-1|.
TGCGCCAGCAGTGAGTCAGGGACAGGGGGTTGGACAGATACGCAGTATTTT
CASSESGTGGWTDTQYF
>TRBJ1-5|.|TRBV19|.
TGTGCCAGTAGGCGGGCGGGGGCCGGCAATCAGCCCCAGCATTTT
CASRRAGAGNQPQHF
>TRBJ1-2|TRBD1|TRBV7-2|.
TGTGCCAGCAGCGGGACAGGAGATCAGGATGGCTACACCTTC
CASSGTGDQDGYTF
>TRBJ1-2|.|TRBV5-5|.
TGTGCCAGCAGCTCTAGTGGCTATGGCTACACCTTC
CASSSSGYGYTF
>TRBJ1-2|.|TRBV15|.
TGTGCCACCAGCAGAGATCGGCACAGCCTCTATGGCTACACCTTC
CATSRDRHSLYGYTF
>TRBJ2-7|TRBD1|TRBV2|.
TGTGCCAGGAGCACCGGGACAGGACGCCTCGAGCAGTACTTC
CARSTGTGRLEQYF
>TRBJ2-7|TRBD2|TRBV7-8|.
TGTGCCAGCAGCGCTCTAGCGGGGGGTCTCTCCTACGAGCAGTACTTC
CASSALAGGLSYEQYF
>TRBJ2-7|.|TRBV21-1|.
TGTGCCAGTTTGGGGGAGCCGGGACAGGGGACCTACGAGCAGTACTTC
CASLGEPGQGTYEQYF
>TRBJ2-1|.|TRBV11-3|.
TGTGCCAGCAGCTTAGAGTGGGGAGAGCACAATGAGCAGTTCTTC
CASSLEWGEHNEQFF
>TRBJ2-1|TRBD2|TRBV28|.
TGTGCCAGCAGAACTAGCGGGAGACCCTACAATGAGCAGTTCTTC
CASRTSGRPYNEQFF
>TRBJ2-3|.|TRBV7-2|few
TGTGCCAGCAGCTTAGGGAGAGGTGTAGCGGGCACAGATACGCAGTATTTT
CASSLGRGVAGTDTQYF
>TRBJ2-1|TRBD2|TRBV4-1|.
TGCGCCAGCAGCCAAGTAAAGCTAGCGGGTTTCCGAATTTCCTACAATGAGCAGTTCTTC
CASSQVKLAGFRISYNEQFF
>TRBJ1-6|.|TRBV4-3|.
TGCGCCAGCAGCCAAGAAGGGGGTTCGTGGGGTTCACCCCTCCACTTT
CASSQEGGSWGSPLHF
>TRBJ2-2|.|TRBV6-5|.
TGTGCCAGCAGATTGCCCGGGACTCCAACCGGGGAGCTGTTTTTT
CASRLPGTPTGELFF
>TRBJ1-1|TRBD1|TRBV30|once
TGTGCCTGGAGTGTATTCCAGGGGGGCCGGGCTATCTTCGAAGCTTTCTTT
CAWSVFQGGRAIFEAFF
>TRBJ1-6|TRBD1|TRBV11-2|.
TGTGCCAGCAGCTTACGGGAGACAGGGGAACATTCACCCCTCCACTTT
CASSLRETGEHSPLHF
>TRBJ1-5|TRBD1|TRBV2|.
TGTGCCAGCAGCGCCCCCGGGACAGGGAGACAGGCCCAGCATTTT
CASSAPGTGRQAQHF
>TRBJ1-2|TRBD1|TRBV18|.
TGTGCCAGCTCAGATCGAGAAGGGACAGCTCTGCGCTATGGCTACACCTTC
CASSDREGTALRYGYTF
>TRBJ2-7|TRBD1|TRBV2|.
TGTGCCAGCACTCACCGGACAGGAGCCTACGAGCAGTACTTC
CASTHRTGAYEQYF
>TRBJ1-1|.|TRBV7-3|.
TGTGCCAGCAGCAGCGGTTTCACTGAAGCTTTCTTT
CASSSGFTEAFF
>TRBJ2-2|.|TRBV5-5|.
TGTGCCAGCAGCCCTCCCGGGGCAGGGGCAACCGGGGAGCTGTTTTTT
CASSPPGAGATGELFF
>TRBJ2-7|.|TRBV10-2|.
TGCGCCAGCAGTGAGGGTAACGAGCAGTACTTC
CASSEGNEQYF
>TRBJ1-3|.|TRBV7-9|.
TGTGCCAGCAGCTCGACCGGGGTCGGAAACACCATATATTTT
CASSSTGVGNTIYF
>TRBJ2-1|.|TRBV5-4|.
TGTGCCAGCAAGAGCTCCTACAATGAGCAGTTCTTC
CASKSSYNEQFF
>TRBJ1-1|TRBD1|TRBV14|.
TGTGCCAGCAGCCAAATCAGGGGGCCTGAAGCTTTCTTT
CASSQIRGPEAFF
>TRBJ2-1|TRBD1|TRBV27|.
TGTGCCAGCAGTGCAACAGGGGGCGCCTACAATGAGCAGTTCTTC
CASSATGGAYNEQFF
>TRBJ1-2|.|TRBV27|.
TGTGCCAGCAGTTCCCCTAGAGAGGGCTACACCTTC
CASSSPREGYTF
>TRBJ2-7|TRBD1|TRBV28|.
TGTGCCAGCAGTACAGGGGGATCCTACGAGCAGTACTTC
CASSTGGSYEQYF
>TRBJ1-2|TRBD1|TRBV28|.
TGTGCCAGCAGTTTGGGACAGGGTAACTATGGCTACACCTTC
CASSLGQGNYGYTF
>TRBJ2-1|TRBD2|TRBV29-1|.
TGCAGCGCTCCGGGGGGGTGGGAGGGGTACAATGAGCAGTTCTTC
CSAPGGWEGYNEQFF
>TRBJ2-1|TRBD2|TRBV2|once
TGTGCCAGCGTAGCGGGGGGATCCTACAATGAGCAGTTCTTC
CASVAGGSYNEQFF
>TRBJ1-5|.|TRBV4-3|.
TGCGCCAGCAGCAAAGACCCGGGACAGCCCCAGCATTTT
CASSKDPGQPQHF
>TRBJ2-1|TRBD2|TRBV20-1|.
TGCAGTGCTAGTACTAGCGGGCGGGTCCTCTTC
CSASTSGRVLF